The 15 T cell receptor beta chains given below trace back to one sample, sequenced in a study of regulatory T cells in long-lasting Graves disease. The time point is: newly diagnosed GD, antithyroid drugs for less than 3 months. The authors made the TCR library using RNA they extracted from PBMCs. iRepertoire HTBI primers and Arm-PCR of CDR3 regions built TCR beta libraries. TCRdb processed the multiplex PCR reads anew with MiXCR; each CDR3 protein has one entry. Of about 530,000 distinct CDR3 sequences listed, about 16% were seen once; the top ten hold more than 20%. The same data also went into a second study, on T cells in Graves' hyperthyroidism and ophthalmopathy.

The sample was peripheral blood mononuclear cells (PBMCs), taken at new diagnosis, from a patient treated with antithyroid drugs. All receptors come from a woman aged 35-65 years with Graves disease.

V and J are TRBV7-2 and TRBJ1-1, with 9 bases lining up with TRBD1. The J segment lost 9 bases and the V segment lost 0 bases, leaving 8 bases of the junction unmatched. This CDR3 has 15 amino acids. Looked up from germline, CDR1 is SGHTA and CDR2 is FQGNSA. The CDR3 coding sequence is TGTGCCAGCAGCTTAGCGTGGACAGGGGCAGAAAAAGCTTTCTTT. Translating it yields CASSLAWTGAEKAFF.

The V call is TRBV30, the J call TRBJ1-4; possible D gene TRBD1, 5 bases. Germline-derived CDR1 and CDR2 are GTSNPN and SVGIG (reference sequence). This CDR3 region has 15 residues. Trimming took off 2 bases at V and 11 bases at J, with 21 bases between the two ends. CDR3 nucleotide sequence: TGTGCCTGGAGTTACTCGAGGGGCGTCGGTGGGAAACTGTTTTTT. Translation gives CAWSYSRGVGGKLFF. Using reference TRBV30 and TRBJ1-4 for the parts outside the CDR3, the full variable domain is SQTIHQWPATLVQPVGSPLSLECTVEGTSNPNLYWYRQAAGRGLQLLFYSVGIGQISSEVPQNLSASRPQDRQFILSSKKLLLSDSGFYLCAWSYSRGVGGKLFFGSGTQLSVL.

This chain joins TRBV5-1 and TRBJ1-2; D remains unclear. The CDR3 runs to 14 residues. The V end was cut by 4 bases, the J end by 1 base, with 11 bases between. The germline CDR1 and CDR2 sequences are SGHRS and YFSETQ. CDR3 DNA: TGCGCCAGCAGCGCAAAACAGCTTAACTATGGCTACACCTTC. Protein sequence: CASSAKQLNYGYTF. The entire variable domain, with the rest obtained from reference TRBV5-1 and TRBJ1-2, is as follows: KAGVTQTPRYLIKTRGQQVTLSCSPISGHRSVSWYQQTPGQGLQFLFEYFSETQRNKGNFPGRFSGRQFSNSRSEMNVSTLELGDSALYLCASSAKQLNYGYTFGSGTRLTVV.

The gene calls are TRBV7-8 and TRBJ1-1; tentative D call: TRBD1 (5 bases). V lost 5 bases and J 1 base, leaving 14 bases between the germline ends. CDR3 length: 15 amino acids. In germline, CDR1 is SGHVS, CDR2 FQNEAQ. CDR3 coding DNA: TGTGCCAGCAGCCTAGACGCCCAGGGGAACACTGAAGCTTTCTTT. This sequence encodes CASSLDAQGNTEAFF.

At least ten counts were recorded for this clonotype. The chain employs TRBV20-1 and TRBJ2-3, with D maybe TRBD1 (5 bases). V gave up 6 bases and J gave up 5 bases, with 12 bases separating them. CDR1 and CDR2 (germline): DFQATT, SNEGSKA (reference sequence). The CDR3 has 12 residues. The CDR3 DNA reads as TGCAGTGCGCCAAAGGGGTTAGATACGCAGTATTTT. Its translation is CSAPKGLDTQYF.

This clonotype showed up just a few times. The chain joins TRBV12-3 or TRBV12-4 to TRBJ1-1; a possible D gene is TRBD1 (5 bases). The CDR3 consists of 16 residues. The V and J ends lost 0 bases and 3 bases respectively, with 14 bases between them. The CDR3 DNA reads as TGTGCCAGCAGTTTAGCGCTGGCAGGGAGGGACACTGAAGCTTTCTTT. This gives the protein CASSLALAGRDTEAFF.

In this sample, this clonotype turned up many times. V is TRBV6-1 and J is TRBJ2-7; the D gene is possibly TRBD2 (6 bases). CDR1 and CDR2 (germline): MNHNS, SASEGT. The CDR3 runs 14 residues. Trimming took off 5 bases at V and 2 bases at J, with 13 bases between the two ends. CDR3 bases: TGTGCCAGCAGTCAAACGTGGGGGGCCTACGAGCAGTACTTC. Protein product: CASSQTWGAYEQYF.

The chain couples TRBV10-3 to TRBJ1-1, with D uncertain. Trimming took off 4 bases at V and 7 bases at J, with 7 bases between the two ends. Germline assignment: CDR1 ENHRY and CDR2 SYGVKD. This CDR3 region has 11 residues. The CDR3 reads CAISGGDEAFF. CDR3 nucleotides: TGTGCCATCAGTGGGGGAGATGAAGCTTTCTTT.

The genes are TRBV6-2 or TRBV6-3 and TRBJ2-2; 10 nucleotides agree with TRBD1. The CDR3 runs to 17 residues. V lost 7 bases to trimming and J lost 2 bases; unmatched junction nucleotides: 10. Germline CDR1 and CDR2: MNHEY and SVGEGT. The CDR3 here is CASTKGGQGRNTGELFF. For the CDR3, the DNA is TGTGCCAGCACCAAAGGGGGACAGGGGAGAAACACCGGGGAGCTGTTTTTT.

This clonotype showed up many times. The chain couples TRBV12-3 or TRBV12-4 to TRBJ2-7, with D possibly TRBD2 on 5 matching bases. The CDR3 has 11 residues. V gave up 6 bases and J gave up 7 bases, with 10 bases separating them. This chain's CDR3 is CASSLREEQYF. CDR3 sequence (DNA): TGTGCCAGCAGCCTAAGGGAGGAGCAGTACTTC.

This clonotype was counted between two and nine times. This chain links TRBV5-5 with TRBJ1-2; 9 bases align to TRBD1. Germline loops: CDR1 SGHKS, CDR2 YYEKEE (reference sequence). The J segment lost 7 bases and the V segment lost 5 bases, leaving 6 bases of the junction unmatched. CDR3 length equals 13 residues. The CDR3 coding sequence is TGTGCCAGCAGTAGACAGGGGGTTATTGGCTACACCTTC. It yields the protein CASSRQGVIGYTF.

The chain combines TRBV9 with TRBJ1-5; unclear D gene. Germline-derived CDR1 and CDR2 are SGDLS and YYNGEE. There are 13 residues in the CDR3. V gave up 0 bases and J gave up 6 bases, with 7 bases separating them. This CDR3 reads CASSVGGIQPQHF. CDR3 coding DNA: TGTGCCAGCAGCGTAGGAGGAATTCAGCCCCAGCATTTT.

This clonotype came up many times. The chain employs TRBV2 and TRBJ1-2; the D is unclear. Deletions cut 5 bases from V and 7 bases from J, with 8 bases between. There are 11 residues in the CDR3. The V gene's germline CDR1 is SNHLY and CDR2 FYNNEI. The DNA for the CDR3 is TGTGCCAGCAGTACCGGGATTGGCTACACCTTC. Translation: CASSTGIGYTF.

This clonotype occurred many times. V usage is TRBV6-2 or TRBV6-3 and J usage is TRBJ2-7; the match to TRBD1 covers 9 bases. The germline V gene has CDR1 MNHEY and CDR2 SVGEGT. The CDR3 loop spans 14 amino acids. The V gene end was trimmed by 2 bases and the J gene end by 6 bases; junction bases not matched to a gene: 5. CDR3 residues: CASSYAGQGSEQYF. For the CDR3, the DNA is TGTGCCAGCAGTTACGCGGGACAGGGATCCGAGCAGTACTTC.

The chain uses TRBV10-2 and TRBJ1-5; maybe TRBD1 (6 bases). The CDR3 length is 13 residues. V dropped 10 bases and J dropped 3 bases, with 13 bases sitting between them. CDR1 is WSHSY, CDR2 SAAADI, per germline. The CDR3 region is CAISDSINQPQHF. Written as DNA, the CDR3 is TGCGCCATCTCGGACAGCATCAATCAGCCCCAGCATTTT.